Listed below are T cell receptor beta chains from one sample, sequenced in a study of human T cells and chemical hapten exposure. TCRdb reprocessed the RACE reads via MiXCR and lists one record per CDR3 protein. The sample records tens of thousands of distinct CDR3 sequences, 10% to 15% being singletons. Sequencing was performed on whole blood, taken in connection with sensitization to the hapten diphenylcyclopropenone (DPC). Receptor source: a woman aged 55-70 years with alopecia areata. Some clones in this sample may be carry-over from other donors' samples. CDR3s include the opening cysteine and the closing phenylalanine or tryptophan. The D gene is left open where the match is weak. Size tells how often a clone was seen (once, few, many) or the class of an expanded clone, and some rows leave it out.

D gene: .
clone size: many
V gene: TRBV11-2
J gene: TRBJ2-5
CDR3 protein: CASSPRRGAQETQYF
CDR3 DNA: TGTGCCAGCAGCCCCCGCCGAGGTGCTCAAGAGACCCAGTACTTC

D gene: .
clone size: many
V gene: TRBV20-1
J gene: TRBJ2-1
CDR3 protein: CSALRTGSSYNEQFF
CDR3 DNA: TGCAGTGCGCTCAGGACGGGGAGCTCCTACAATGAGCAGTTCTTC

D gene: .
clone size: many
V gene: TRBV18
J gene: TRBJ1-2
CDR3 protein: CASSPMDRDYGYTF
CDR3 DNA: TGTGCCAGCTCACCGATGGACAGAGACTATGGCTACACCTTC

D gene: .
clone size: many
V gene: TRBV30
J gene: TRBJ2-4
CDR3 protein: CAWSNGQGQYF
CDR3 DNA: TGTGCCTGGAGCAATGGGCAGGGGCAGTACTTC

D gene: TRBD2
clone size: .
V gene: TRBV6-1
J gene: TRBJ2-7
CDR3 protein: CASRAFTSGKYEQYF
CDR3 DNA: TGTGCCAGCAGGGCTTTCACTAGCGGCAAGTACGAGCAGTACTTC

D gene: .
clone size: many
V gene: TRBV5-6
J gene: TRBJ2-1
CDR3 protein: CASSLVRGAGDEQFF
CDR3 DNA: TGTGCCAGCAGCTTGGTTCGGGGGGCCGGGGATGAGCAGTTCTTC

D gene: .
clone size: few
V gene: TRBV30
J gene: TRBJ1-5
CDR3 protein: CAWSPPGGSNQPQHF
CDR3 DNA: TGTGCCTGGAGTCCTCCAGGAGGTAGCAATCAGCCCCAGCATTTT

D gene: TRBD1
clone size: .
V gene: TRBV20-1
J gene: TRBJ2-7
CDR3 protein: CSAPGTAVYEQYF
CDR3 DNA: TGCAGTGCCCCCGGGACAGCCGTCTACGAGCAGTACTTC

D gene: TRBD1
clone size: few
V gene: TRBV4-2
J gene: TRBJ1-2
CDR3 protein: CASSLGQGANYGYTF
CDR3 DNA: TGTGCCAGCAGCCTCGGACAGGGGGCTAACTATGGCTACACCTTC

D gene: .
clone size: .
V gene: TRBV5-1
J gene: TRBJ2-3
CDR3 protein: CASTHSKTYRGGTQYF
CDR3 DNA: TGCGCCAGCACCCACTCGAAGACTTACCGGGGTGGTACGCAGTATTTT

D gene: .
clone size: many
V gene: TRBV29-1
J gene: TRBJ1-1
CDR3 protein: CSVQGEGMTTEAFF
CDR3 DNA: TGCAGCGTTCAGGGTGAGGGGATGACGACTGAAGCTTTCTTT

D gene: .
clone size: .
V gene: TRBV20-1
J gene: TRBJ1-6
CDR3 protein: CSVPDRSYNSPLHF
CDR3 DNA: TGCAGTGTCCCGGACCGCTCCTATAATTCACCCCTCCACTTT

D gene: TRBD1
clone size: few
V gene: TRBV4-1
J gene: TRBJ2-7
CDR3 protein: CASSQRTGRAYEQYF
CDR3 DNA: TGCGCCAGCAGCCAGAGGACAGGACGCGCCTACGAGCAGTACTTC

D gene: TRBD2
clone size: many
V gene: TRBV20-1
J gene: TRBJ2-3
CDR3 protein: CSARGLAGPDTQYF
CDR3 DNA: TGCAGTGCTAGAGGGCTAGCGGGACCAGATACGCAGTATTTT

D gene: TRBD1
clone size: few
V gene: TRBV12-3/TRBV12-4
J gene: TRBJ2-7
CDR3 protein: CASSSRQGSDHEQYF
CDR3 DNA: TGTGCCAGCAGTTCGAGACAGGGTTCCGACCACGAGCAGTACTTC

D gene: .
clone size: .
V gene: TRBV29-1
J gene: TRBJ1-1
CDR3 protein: CSVVDGNTEAFF
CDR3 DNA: TGCAGCGTTGTGGACGGTAACACTGAAGCTTTCTTT

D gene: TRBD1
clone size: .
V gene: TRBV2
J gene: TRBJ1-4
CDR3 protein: CASSGQGVGKLFF
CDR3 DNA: TGTGCCAGCAGCGGACAGGGGGTAGGGAAACTGTTTTTT

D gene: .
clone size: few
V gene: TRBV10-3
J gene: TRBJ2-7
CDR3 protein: CATLGRDSYEQYF
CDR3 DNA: TGTGCCACCCTCGGACGGGACTCCTACGAGCAGTACTTC

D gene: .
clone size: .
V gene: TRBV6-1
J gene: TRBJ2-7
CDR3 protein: CASSERPGSYEQYF
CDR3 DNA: TGTGCCAGCAGTGAACGTCCAGGCTCCTACGAGCAGTACTTC

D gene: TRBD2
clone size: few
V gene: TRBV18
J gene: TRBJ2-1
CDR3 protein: CASSPSGGDYNEQFF
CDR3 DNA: TGTGCCAGCTCACCAAGCGGGGGGGACTACAATGAGCAGTTCTTC

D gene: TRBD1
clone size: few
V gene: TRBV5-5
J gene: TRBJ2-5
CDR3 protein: CASSLLVTGVRETQYF
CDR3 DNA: TGTGCCAGCAGCTTATTAGTGACAGGGGTTCGAGAGACCCAGTACTTC

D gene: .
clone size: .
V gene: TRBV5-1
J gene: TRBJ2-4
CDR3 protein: CASSLPGYKNIQYF
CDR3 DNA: TGCGCCAGCAGCTTGCCGGGATATAAAAACATTCAGTACTTC

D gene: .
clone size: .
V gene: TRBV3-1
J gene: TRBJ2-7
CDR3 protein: CASSVFSYEQYF
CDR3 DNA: TGTGCCAGTAGCGTGTTCTCCTACGAGCAGTACTTC

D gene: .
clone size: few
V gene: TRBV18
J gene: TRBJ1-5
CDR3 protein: CASSRLNNQPQHF
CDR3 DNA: TGTGCCAGCTCACGACTGAACAATCAGCCCCAGCATTTT

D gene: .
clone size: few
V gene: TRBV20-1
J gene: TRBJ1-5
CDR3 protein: CSAEGQVNQPQHF
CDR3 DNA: TGCAGTGCCGAGGGGCAGGTTAATCAGCCCCAGCATTTT

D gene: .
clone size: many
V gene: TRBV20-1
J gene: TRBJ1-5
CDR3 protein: CSASGTNAGYSNQPQHF
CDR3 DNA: TGCAGTGCTTCCGGGACCAACGCCGGCTATAGCAATCAGCCCCAGCATTTT

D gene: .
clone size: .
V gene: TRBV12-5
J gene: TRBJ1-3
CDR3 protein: CASGLVVRSGNTIYF
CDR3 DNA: TGTGCTAGTGGTTTGGTGGTGCGGTCTGGAAACACCATATATTTT

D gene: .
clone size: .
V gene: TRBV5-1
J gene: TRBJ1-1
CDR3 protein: CASSLERLMNTEAFF
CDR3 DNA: TGCGCCAGCAGCTTGGAGCGACTGATGAACACTGAAGCTTTCTTT

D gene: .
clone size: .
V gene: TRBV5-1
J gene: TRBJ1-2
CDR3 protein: CASSLEGAIYGYTF
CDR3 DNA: TGCGCCAGCAGCTTGGAGGGCGCGATCTATGGCTACACCTTC

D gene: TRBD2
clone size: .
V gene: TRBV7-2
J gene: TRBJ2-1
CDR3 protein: CASSPQSKTSGGAREQFF
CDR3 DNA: TGTGCCAGCAGCCCCCAATCGAAAACTAGCGGGGGGGCGAGAGAGCAGTTCTTC

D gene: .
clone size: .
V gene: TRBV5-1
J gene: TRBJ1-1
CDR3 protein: CASRGSGNTEAFF
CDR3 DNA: TGCGCCAGCAGAGGCTCTGGGAACACTGAAGCTTTCTTT

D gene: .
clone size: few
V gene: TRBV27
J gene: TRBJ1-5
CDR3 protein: CASSPQGNQPQHF
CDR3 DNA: TGTGCCAGCAGTCCTCAGGGGAATCAGCCCCAGCATTTT

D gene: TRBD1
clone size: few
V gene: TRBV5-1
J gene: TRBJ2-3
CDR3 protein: CASSESPGQGTDTQYF
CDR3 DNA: TGCGCCAGCAGCGAAAGCCCGGGACAGGGCACAGATACGCAGTATTTT

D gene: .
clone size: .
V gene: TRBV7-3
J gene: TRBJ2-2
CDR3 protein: CASSLNSNTGELFF
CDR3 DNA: TGTGCCAGCAGCTTAAATTCGAACACCGGGGAGCTGTTTTTT

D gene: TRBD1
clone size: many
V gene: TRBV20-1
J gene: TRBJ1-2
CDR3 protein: CSAHDRGRGYTF
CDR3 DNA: TGCAGTGCCCATGACAGGGGCCGTGGCTACACCTTC

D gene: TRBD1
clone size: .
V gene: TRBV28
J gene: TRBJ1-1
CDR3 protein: CASSRSGTAGRHTEAFF
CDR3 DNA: TGTGCCAGCAGTAGATCCGGGACAGCTGGACGTCACACTGAAGCTTTCTTT

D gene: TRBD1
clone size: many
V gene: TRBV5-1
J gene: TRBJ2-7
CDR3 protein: CASSYQTGALPYEQYF
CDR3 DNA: TGCGCCAGCAGCTACCAGACAGGGGCCCTCCCCTACGAGCAGTACTTC

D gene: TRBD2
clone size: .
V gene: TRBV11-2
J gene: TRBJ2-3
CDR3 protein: CAGRLAATDTQYF
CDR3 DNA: TGTGCCGGACGACTAGCGGCCACAGATACGCAGTATTTT

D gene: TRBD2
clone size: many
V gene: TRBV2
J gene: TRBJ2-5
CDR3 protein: CARSQGLDQETQYF
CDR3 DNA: TGTGCCCGCTCTCAAGGACTAGACCAAGAGACCCAGTACTTC

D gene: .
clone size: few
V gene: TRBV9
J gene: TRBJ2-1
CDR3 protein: CASSVARGDEQFF
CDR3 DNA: TGTGCCAGCAGCGTAGCCAGGGGGGATGAGCAGTTCTTC

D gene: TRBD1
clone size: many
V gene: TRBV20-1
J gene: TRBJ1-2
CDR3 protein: CSARGGQGDGYTF
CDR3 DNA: TGCAGTGCTAGAGGCGGACAGGGGGATGGCTACACCTTC

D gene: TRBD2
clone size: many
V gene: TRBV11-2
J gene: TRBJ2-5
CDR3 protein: CASSLGGTSGAETQYF
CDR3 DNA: TGTGCCAGCAGCTTAGGAGGGACTAGCGGGGCGGAGACCCAGTACTTC

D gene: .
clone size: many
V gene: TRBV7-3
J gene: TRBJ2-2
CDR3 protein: CASSSPDWNTGELFF
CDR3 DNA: TGTGCCAGCAGCTCCCCGGACTGGAACACCGGGGAGCTGTTTTTT